This TCR beta chain was obtained from a study of blood T cell repertoires in COVID-19. Study context: Sample material is recorded as cDNA or gDNA derived from T cells, B-cell-depleted T cells, or PBMCs.

Germline V gives CDR1 SEHNR, CDR2 FQNEAQ (reference sequence). Trimming stripped 3 bases from V and 2 bases from J, with 5 bases between. This CDR3 contains 12 residues. TCRdb keeps only in-frame clones here, not all; method: immunoSEQ multiplex PCR. Among about 300,000 clones listed, 80% to 90% were seen once. The sample taken for sequencing was PBMCs or T cells enriched from blood (not recorded which). The clonotype was recovered from a man aged 25 to 45 who had recovered from COVID-19. V and J are TRBV7-9 and TRBJ2-7; D remains unclear. CDR3 sequence (DNA): TGTGCCAGCAGCTTTAGCCCCTACGAGCAGTACTTC. It specifies CASSFSPYEQYF.